The 9 T cell receptor beta chains given below trace back to one sample, sequenced in a study of T cell repertoires in ileal Crohn's disease. Clones were read by immunoSEQ multiplex PCR, and TCRdb kept only the in-frame ones, dropping some. This table holds fewer than 16,000 clones, 75% to 85% found once. The sequenced material came from ileal tissue. The receptor set was obtained from an adult with Crohn's disease.

The chain employs TRBV25-1 and TRBJ1-2, with D hard to call. Trimming removed 2 bases from V and 0 bases from J, with 7 bases in between. The CDR3 contains 14 residues. The germline V gene has CDR1 MGHDK and CDR2 SYGVNS. CDR3 sequence (DNA): TGTGCCAGCAGTGAAGGAGCGGCTAACTATGGCTACACCTTC. Residues: CASSEGAANYGYTF.

The chain couples TRBV9 to TRBJ2-1; 9 positions match TRBD2. CDR1 and CDR2 (germline): SGDLS, YYNGEE. This CDR3 has 18 residues. Unmatched junction bases numbered 12, after V lost 4 bases and J lost 1 base. This CDR3 is CASSPTVDSGRSYNEQFF. The CDR3 nucleotides are TGTGCCAGCAGCCCCACGGTTGATAGCGGGAGATCCTACAATGAGCAGTTCTTC.

The chain is built from TRBV5-4 and TRBJ2-3, with TRBD2 identical over 10 bases. Trimming cost V 2 bases and J 6 bases; bases outside gene matches: 6. The CDR3 is 15 residues long. Germline CDR1 reads SGHNT; CDR2 reads YYREEE (reference sequence). Written as DNA, the CDR3 is TGTGCCAGCAGCTTAAAAGCGGGAGGGGGGGATACGCAGTATTTT. This sequence encodes CASSLKAGGGDTQYF.

The J gene is TRBJ2-3, the V gene TRBV9; the match to TRBD2 covers 12 bases. The CDR3 runs 16 residues. The V gene's germline CDR1 is SGDLS and CDR2 YYNGEE. V gave up 4 bases and J gave up 4 bases; unmatched junction bases: 7. Here the CDR3 reads CASSPATSGSADTQYF. As DNA, the CDR3 is TGTGCCAGCAGCCCGGCGACTAGCGGGAGCGCAGATACGCAGTATTTT.

V and J are TRBV4-2 and TRBJ1-2; D uncertain. CDR1 and CDR2 (germline): LGHNA, YNFKEQ. The CDR3 has 15 amino acids. V was cut by 0 bases and J by 4 bases, with 12 bases left in between. The CDR3 loop is CASSQDPSRAYGYTF. The CDR3 nucleotides read TGTGCCAGCAGCCAAGATCCCTCGCGGGCCTATGGCTACACCTTC.

The chain recombines TRBV2 with TRBJ2-2, with 7 nucleotides matching TRBD1. The CDR3 is made up of 13 amino acids. Germline CDR1 SNHLY, CDR2 FYNNEI. After removal of 7 bases from V and 7 bases from J, the junction contained 6 bases not matched to a gene. In DNA form, the CDR3 reads TGTGCCAGCAAGATAGGGGGCGACGGGGAGCTGTTTTTT. Translation gives CASKIGGDGELFF.

The chain employs TRBV25-1 and TRBJ1-6; 7 nucleotides align to TRBD1. There are 13 residues in the CDR3. Germline values: CDR1 MGHDK, CDR2 SYGVNS. Trimming cost V 4 bases and J 10 bases; bases outside gene matches: 4. CDR3 nucleotides: TGTGCCAGCAGTGTACAGGGGCAATCACCCCTCCACTTT. It is translated as CASSVQGQSPLHF.

A note on this clone: Other DNA sequences in the same sample also yield this CDR3. The chain has TRBV6-1 and TRBJ2-5; TRBD2 matches at 12 bases. Unmatched junction bases numbered 0, after V lost 2 bases and J lost 2 bases. CDR3 length: 15 amino acids. The germline V gene has CDR1 MNHNS and CDR2 SASEGT. CDR3 bases: TGTGCCAGCAGTGAACTAGCGGGAGGGCAAGAGACCCAGTACTTC. It is translated as CASSELAGGQETQYF.

The gene calls are TRBV6-4 and TRBJ2-3; the match to TRBD1 covers 10 bases. The CDR3 consists of 16 residues. V gave up 0 bases and J gave up 6 bases; unmatched junction bases: 6. CDR1 is MRHNA, CDR2 SNTAGT, per germline. The CDR3 region has the DNA TGTGCCAGCAGTGACTCGACAGGGGGCCAGAGTGATACGCAGTATTTT. Translation: CASSDSTGGQSDTQYF.